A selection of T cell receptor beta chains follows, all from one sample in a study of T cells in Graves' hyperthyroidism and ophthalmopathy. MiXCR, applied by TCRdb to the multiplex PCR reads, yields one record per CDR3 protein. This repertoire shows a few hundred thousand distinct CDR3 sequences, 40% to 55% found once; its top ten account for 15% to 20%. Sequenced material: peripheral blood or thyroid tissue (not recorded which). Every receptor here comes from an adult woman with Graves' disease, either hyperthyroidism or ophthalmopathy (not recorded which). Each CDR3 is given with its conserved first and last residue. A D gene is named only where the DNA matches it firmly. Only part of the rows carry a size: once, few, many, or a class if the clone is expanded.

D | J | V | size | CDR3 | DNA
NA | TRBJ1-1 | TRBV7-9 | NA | CASSLELTRTEAFF | TGTGCCAGCAGCTTAGAGCTCACGCGGACTGAAGCTTTCTTT
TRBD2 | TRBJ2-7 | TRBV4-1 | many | CASSQESGRILGEQYF | TGCGCCAGCAGCCAAGAGAGCGGGAGGATATTAGGCGAGCAGTACTTC
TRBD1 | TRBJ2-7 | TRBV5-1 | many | CASSPGTGAGSYEQYF | TGCGCCAGCAGCCCCGGGACAGGGGCGGGCTCCTACGAGCAGTACTTC
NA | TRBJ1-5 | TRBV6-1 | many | CASSQGLYSNQPQHF | TGTGCCAGCAGTCAGGGACTTTATAGCAATCAGCCCCAGCATTTT
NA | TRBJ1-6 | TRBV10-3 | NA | CAISQDGGDPPLHF | TGTGCCATCAGTCAAGACGGGGGGGACCCACCCCTCCACTTT
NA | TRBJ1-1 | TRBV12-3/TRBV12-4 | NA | CAGASTTTITEAFF | TGTGCCGGTGCATCGACGACGACGATCACTGAAGCTTTCTTT
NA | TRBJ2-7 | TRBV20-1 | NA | CSASLVGSYEQYF | TGCAGTGCTAGTCTAGTAGGCTCCTACGAGCAGTACTTC
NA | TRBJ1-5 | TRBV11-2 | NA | CASSGTSDQPQHF | TGTGCCAGCAGCGGGACATCGGATCAGCCCCAGCATTTT
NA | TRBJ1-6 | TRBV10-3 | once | CATRGIRIHNSPLHF | TGTGCCACCAGGGGCATCAGGATTCATAATTCACCCCTCCACTTT
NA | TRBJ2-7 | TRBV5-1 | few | CASSLSTASSYEQYF | TGCGCCAGCAGCTTGAGTACGGCGAGCTCCTACGAGCAGTACTTC
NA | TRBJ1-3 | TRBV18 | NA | CASSPPSRSGNTIYF | TGTGCCAGCTCACCACCTTCCCGCTCTGGAAACACCATATATTTT
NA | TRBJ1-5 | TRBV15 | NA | CASSGLGRQPQHF | TGTGCCAGCAGTGGATTAGGGCGTCAGCCCCAGCATTTT
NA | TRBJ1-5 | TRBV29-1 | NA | CSAQSQGGQHF | TGCAGCGCACAATCACAGGGAGGCCAGCATTTT
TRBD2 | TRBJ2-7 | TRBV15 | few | CATGSGSLYEQYF | TGTGCCACCGGTAGCGGGAGTCTTTACGAGCAGTACTTC
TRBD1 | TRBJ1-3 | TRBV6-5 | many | CASRRQGLFVPGNTIYF | TGTGCCAGCCGGCGACAGGGACTCTTTGTCCCTGGAAACACCATATATTTT
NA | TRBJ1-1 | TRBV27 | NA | CASRLITESEAFF | TGTGCCAGCAGACTAATTACAGAGTCAGAAGCTTTCTTT
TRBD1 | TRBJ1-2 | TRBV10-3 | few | CAISEKGGGNYGYTF | TGTGCCATCAGTGAGAAAGGGGGCGGGAACTATGGCTACACCTTC
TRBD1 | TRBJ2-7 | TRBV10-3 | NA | CAISESLVEDCASGSRQGADEQYF | TGTGCCATCAGTGAGTCACTCGTGGAGGATTGCGCCAGCGGCTCCCGACAGGGGGCCGACGAGCAGTACTTC
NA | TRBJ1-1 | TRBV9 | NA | CASSPLSGPYNEAFF | TGTGCCAGCAGCCCCCTCTCGGGTCCGTACAATGAAGCTTTCTTT
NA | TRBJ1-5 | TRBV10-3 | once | CAISEEGHQPQHF | TGTGCCATCAGTGAGGAGGGGCATCAGCCCCAGCATTTT
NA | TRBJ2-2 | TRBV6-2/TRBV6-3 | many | CASSRPREAGELFF | TGTGCCAGCAGTCGCCCCCGTGAGGCCGGGGAGCTGTTTTTT
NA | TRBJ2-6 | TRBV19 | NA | CASTSGGANVLTF | TGTGCCAGTACCTCTGGTGGGGCCAACGTCCTGACTTTC
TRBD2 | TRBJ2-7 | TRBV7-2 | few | CASSVPGLAARTYEQYF | TGTGCCAGCAGCGTCCCGGGACTAGCGGCTAGGACCTACGAGCAGTACTTC
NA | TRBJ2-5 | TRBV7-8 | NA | CASSLRAGGGALETQYF | TGTGCCAGCAGCTTACGAGCGGGTGGGGGGGCTCTAGAGACCCAGTACTTC
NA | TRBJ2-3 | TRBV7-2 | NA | CASSEGLRDIFTDTQYF | TGTGCCAGCAGCGAGGGGCTGAGGGACATTTTCACAGATACGCAGTATTTT
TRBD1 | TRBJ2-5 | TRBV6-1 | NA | CASRETAGTGGGGETQYF | TGTGCCAGCAGGGAAACCGCCGGGACAGGGGGCGGAGGGGAGACCCAGTACTTC
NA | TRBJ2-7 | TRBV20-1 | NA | CSARAPSRLEQYF | TGCAGTGCTAGAGCTCCTAGCCGTCTCGAGCAGTACTTC
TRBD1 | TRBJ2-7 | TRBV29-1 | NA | CSGAGTGPSGKYF | TGCAGCGGTGCAGGGACAGGACCATCCGGGAAGTACTTC
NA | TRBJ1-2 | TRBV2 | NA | CASSKETLANYGYTF | TGTGCCAGCAGCAAGGAAACTCTTGCTAACTATGGCTACACCTTC
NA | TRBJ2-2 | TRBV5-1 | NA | CASGPYTITGELFF | TGCGCCAGCGGCCCTTACACGATCACCGGGGAGCTGTTTTTT
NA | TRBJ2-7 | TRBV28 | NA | CASSWGTYDSYEQYF | TGTGCCAGCAGTTGGGGGACTTACGACTCCTACGAGCAGTACTTC
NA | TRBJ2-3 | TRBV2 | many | CASSPRDLLDTQYF | TGTGCCAGCAGTCCCCGGGACCTCTTGGATACGCAGTATTTT
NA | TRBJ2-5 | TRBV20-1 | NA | CSAEGGDQETQYF | TGCAGTGCTGAGGGAGGCGATCAAGAGACCCAGTACTTC
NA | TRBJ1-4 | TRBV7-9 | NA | CASSARVFEKLFF | TGTGCCAGCAGTGCTAGAGTGTTCGAAAAACTGTTTTTT
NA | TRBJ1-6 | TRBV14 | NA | CASSHSRGNSPLHF | TGTGCCAGCAGCCACTCCAGGGGTAATTCACCCCTCCACTTT
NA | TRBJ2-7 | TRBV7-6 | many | CASSLGAGRSYEQYF | TGTGCCAGCAGCTTAGGGGCGGGTAGGTCCTACGAGCAGTACTTC
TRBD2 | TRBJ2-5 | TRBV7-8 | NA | CASRERLALQETQYF | TGTGCCAGCAGGGAGAGACTAGCCCTACAAGAGACCCAGTACTTC
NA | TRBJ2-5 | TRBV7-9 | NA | CASRRKQGRKTQYF | TGTGCCAGCAGACGTAAACAGGGTAGGAAGACCCAGTACTTC
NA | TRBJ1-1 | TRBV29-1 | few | CSVDLGGDTEAFF | TGCAGCGTTGATCTGGGGGGAGACACTGAAGCTTTCTTT
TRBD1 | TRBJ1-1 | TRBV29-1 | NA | CSAWTGLNTEAFF | TGCAGCGCTTGGACAGGGCTGAACACTGAAGCTTTCTTT
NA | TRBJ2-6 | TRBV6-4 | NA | CASSDSGESGANVLTF | TGTGCCAGCAGTGACTCAGGGGAGTCTGGGGCCAACGTCCTGACTTTC
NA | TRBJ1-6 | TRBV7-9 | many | CASSLFASYNSPLHF | TGTGCCAGCAGCTTATTCGCCTCTTATAATTCACCCCTCCACTTT
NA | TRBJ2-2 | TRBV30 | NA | CAWRGMPGELFF | TGTGCCTGGAGGGGAATGCCCGGGGAGCTGTTTTTT
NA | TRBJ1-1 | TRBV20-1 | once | CSASPRQNTEAFF | TGCAGTGCTAGCCCCCGACAGAACACTGAAGCTTTCTTT
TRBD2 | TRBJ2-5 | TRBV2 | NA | CASSEGETLAGEVETQYF | TGTGCCAGCAGTGAAGGGGAGACTCTAGCGGGAGAGGTTGAGACCCAGTACTTC
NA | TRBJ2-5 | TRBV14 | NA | CASSQDKFPSYQETQYF | TGTGCCAGCAGCCAAGATAAGTTCCCCTCGTACCAAGAGACCCAGTACTTC
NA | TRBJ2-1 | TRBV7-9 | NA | CASSLVMSGEQFF | TGTGCCAGCAGCTTAGTTATGAGCGGTGAGCAGTTCTTC
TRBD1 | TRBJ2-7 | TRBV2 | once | CASKQGAAYEQYF | TGTGCCAGCAAGCAGGGGGCGGCCTACGAGCAGTACTTC
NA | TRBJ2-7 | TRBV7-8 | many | CASSLNGGDEQYF | TGTGCCAGCAGCTTAAATGGGGGCGACGAGCAGTACTTC
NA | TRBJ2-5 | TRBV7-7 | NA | CASSLSFGQETQYF | TGTGCTAGCAGCTTAAGTTTTGGCCAAGAGACCCAGTACTTC
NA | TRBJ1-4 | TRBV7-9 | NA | CASSFSGTSEDEKLFF | TGTGCCAGCAGCTTTTCCGGGACTAGTGAGGACGAAAAACTGTTTTTT
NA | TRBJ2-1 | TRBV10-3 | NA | CAISERLADNEQFF | TGTGCCATCAGTGAACGCCTAGCAGACAATGAGCAGTTCTTC
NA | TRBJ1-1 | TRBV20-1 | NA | CSASLSTEAFF | TGCAGTGCTAGCCTGAGCACTGAAGCTTTCTTT
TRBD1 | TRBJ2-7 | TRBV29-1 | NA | CSASPGQGLREQYF | TGCAGTGCTTCCCCGGGACAGGGACTTCGCGAGCAGTACTTC
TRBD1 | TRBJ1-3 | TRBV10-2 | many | CASSSAYVADRGPGNTIYF | TGCGCCAGCAGTTCGGCTTACGTGGCGGACAGGGGGCCAGGAAACACCATATATTTT
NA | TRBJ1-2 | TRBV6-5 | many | CASGAGAYGYTF | TGTGCCAGCGGGGCAGGGGCCTATGGCTACACCTTC